These 4 T cell receptor beta chains came from one sample sequenced in a study of blood T cell repertoires in COVID-19. Assay used: immunoSEQ multiplex PCR; TCRdb lists only in-frame clones, some missing. The sample yields 250,000 to 350,000 clones, around 87% seen once. The sample taken for sequencing was peripheral blood. Receptors originate from a woman in her forties or fifties with active or convalescent COVID-19.

In its sample, this clone was seen a few times. The rearrangement links TRBV5-8 to TRBJ1-5; 8 nucleotides match TRBD1. This CDR3 is 17 amino acids long. Germline CDR1 reads SGHTS; CDR2 reads YDEGEE. The V segment lost 4 bases and the J segment 1 base; nucleotides outside the gene matches: 10. The CDR3 region is CASSQVGQGGSNQPQHF. The DNA for the CDR3 is TGTGCCAGCAGCCAGGTCGGACAGGGAGGGAGCAATCAGCCCCAGCATTTT. The entire variable domain, with the rest obtained from reference TRBV5-8 and TRBJ1-5, is as follows: EAGVTQSPTHLIKTRGQQATLRCSPISGHTSVYWYQQALGLGLQFLLWYDEGEERNRGNFPPRFSGRQFPNYSSELNVNALELEDSALYLCASSQVGQGGSNQPQHFGDGTRLSIL.

V and J are TRBV12-5 and TRBJ1-2; possible D gene TRBD1, 5 bases. The CDR3 is 12 residues long. V gave up 6 bases and J gave up 8 bases, with 13 bases separating them. Germline V gene sequence: CDR1 LGHNT, CDR2 FRNRAP. This chain's CDR3 is CASGQAGGGYTF. In nucleotides, the CDR3 is TGTGCTAGTGGCCAGGCCGGGGGAGGCTACACCTTC.

The chain uses TRBV5-4 and TRBJ1-2; no clear D gene. V was shortened by 0 bases and J by 3 bases, with 6 bases between the two germline ends. In germline, CDR1 is SGHNT, CDR2 YYREEE (reference sequence). CDR3 size: 13 residues. The CDR3 coding sequence is TGTGCCAGCAGCTTGGGGCAGGACTATGGCTACACCTTC. It encodes CASSLGQDYGYTF.

The chain couples TRBV5-4 to TRBJ2-1; a weak D match, TRBD2 (6 bases). Trimming cost V 5 bases and J 0 bases, with 12 bases left between them. CDR3 size: 15 residues. In germline, CDR1 is SGHNT, CDR2 YYREEE (reference sequence). This CDR3 reads CASSSDYPSYNEQFF. The CDR3 nucleotides are TGTGCCAGCAGTTCGGACTACCCCTCCTACAATGAGCAGTTCTTC.